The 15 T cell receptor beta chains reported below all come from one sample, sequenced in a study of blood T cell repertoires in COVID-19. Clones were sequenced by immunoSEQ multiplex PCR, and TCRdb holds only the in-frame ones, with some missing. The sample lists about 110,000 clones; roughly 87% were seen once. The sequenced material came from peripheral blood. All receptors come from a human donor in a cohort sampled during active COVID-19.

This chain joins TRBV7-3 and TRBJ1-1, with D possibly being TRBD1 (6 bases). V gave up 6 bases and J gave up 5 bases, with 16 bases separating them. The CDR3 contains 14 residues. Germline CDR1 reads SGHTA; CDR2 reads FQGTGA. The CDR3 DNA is TGTGCCAGCAGTCAACAGGGTGGTGGGACTGAAGCTTTCTTT. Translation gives CASSQQGGGTEAFF.

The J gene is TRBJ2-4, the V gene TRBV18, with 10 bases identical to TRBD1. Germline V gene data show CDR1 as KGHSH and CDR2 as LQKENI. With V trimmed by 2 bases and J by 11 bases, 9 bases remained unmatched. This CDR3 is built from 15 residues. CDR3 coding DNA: TGTGCCAGCTCACCAACCTCCGGGACAGGGGTAGTTCAGTACTTC. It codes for CASSPTSGTGVVQYF.

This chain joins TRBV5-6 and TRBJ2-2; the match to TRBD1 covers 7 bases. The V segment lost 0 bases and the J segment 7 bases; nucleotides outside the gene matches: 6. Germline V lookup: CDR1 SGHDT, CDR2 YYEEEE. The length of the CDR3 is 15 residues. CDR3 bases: TGTGCCAGCAGCTTGGTTTGGCAGGGGGTCGGGGAGCTGTTTTTT. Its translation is CASSLVWQGVGELFF.

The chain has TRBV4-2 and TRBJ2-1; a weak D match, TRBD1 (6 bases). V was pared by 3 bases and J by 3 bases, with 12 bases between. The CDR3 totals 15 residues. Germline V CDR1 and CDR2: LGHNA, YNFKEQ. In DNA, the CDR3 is TGTGCCAGCAGCCAGCCGGGACACCTCTACAATGAGCAGTTCTTC. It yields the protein CASSQPGHLYNEQFF.

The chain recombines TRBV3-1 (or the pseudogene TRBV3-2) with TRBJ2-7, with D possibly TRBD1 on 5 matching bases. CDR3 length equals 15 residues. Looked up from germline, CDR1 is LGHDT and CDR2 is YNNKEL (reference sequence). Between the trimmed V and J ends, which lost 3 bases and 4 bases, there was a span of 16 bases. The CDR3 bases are TGTGCCAGCAGCCAGAACCCCCAGGGTTTGTACGAGCAGTACTTC. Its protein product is CASSQNPQGLYEQYF.

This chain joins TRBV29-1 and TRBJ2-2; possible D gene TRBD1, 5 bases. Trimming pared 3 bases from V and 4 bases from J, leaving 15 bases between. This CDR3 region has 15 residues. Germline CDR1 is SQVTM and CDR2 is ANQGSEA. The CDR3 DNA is TGCAGCGTTGAGTTGGGCCAGGGCCTCACCGGGGAGCTGTTTTTT. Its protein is CSVELGQGLTGELFF.

CDR3 loop: CASRLLEGTNYGYTF. The CDR3 DNA is TGTGCCAGCAGATTGTTAGAGGGAACTAACTATGGCTACACCTTC. J is TRBJ1-2 and V is TRBV28; D is undetermined. Germline lookup yields CDR1 MDHEN and CDR2 SYDVKM. CDR3 length: 15 residues. Trimming pared 6 bases from V and 0 bases from J, leaving 14 bases between.

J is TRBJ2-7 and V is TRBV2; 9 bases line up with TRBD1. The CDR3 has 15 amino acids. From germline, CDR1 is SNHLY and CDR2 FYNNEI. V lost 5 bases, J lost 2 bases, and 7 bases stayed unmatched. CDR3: CASSKTGTGTYEQYF. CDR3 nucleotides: TGTGCCAGCAGTAAAACCGGGACAGGGACCTACGAGCAGTACTTC.

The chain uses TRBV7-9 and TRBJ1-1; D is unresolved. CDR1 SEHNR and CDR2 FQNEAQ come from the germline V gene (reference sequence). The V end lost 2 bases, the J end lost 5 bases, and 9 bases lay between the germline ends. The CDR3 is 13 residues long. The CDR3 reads CASSLRRETEAFF. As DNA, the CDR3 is TGTGCCAGCAGCTTAAGGAGGGAGACTGAAGCTTTCTTT.

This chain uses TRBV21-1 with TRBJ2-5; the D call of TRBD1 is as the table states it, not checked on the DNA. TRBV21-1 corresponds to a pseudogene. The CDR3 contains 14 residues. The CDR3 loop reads CASSKDKYQETQYF. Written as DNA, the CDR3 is TGTGCCAGCAGCAAAGACAAATACCAAGAGACCCAGTACTTC.

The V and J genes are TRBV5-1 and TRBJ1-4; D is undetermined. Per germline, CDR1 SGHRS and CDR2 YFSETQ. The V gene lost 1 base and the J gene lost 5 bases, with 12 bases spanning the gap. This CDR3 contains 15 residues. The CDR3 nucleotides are TGCGCCAGCAGCTTGAGAGGGTCCCGGAATGAAAAACTGTTTTTT. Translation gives CASSLRGSRNEKLFF.

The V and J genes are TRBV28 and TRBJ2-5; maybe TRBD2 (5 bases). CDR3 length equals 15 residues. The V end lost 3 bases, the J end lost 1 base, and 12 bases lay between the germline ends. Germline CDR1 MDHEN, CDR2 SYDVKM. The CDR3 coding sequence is TGTGCCAGCAGTTTTCGACGGGCGGGCCAAGAGACCCAGTACTTC. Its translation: CASSFRRAGQETQYF.

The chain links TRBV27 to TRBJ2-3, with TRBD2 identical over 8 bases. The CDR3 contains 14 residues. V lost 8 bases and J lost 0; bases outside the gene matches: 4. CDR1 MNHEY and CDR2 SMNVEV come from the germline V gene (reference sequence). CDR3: CASRSGASTDTQYF. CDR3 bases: TGTGCCAGCCGTAGCGGGGCTAGCACAGATACGCAGTATTTT.

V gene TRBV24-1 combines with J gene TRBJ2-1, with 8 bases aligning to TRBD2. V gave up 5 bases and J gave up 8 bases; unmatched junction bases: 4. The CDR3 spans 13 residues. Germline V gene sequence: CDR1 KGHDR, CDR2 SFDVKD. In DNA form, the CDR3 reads TGTGCCACCAGTGCCAAACTAGCGGATGAGCAGTTCTTC. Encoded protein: CATSAKLADEQFF.

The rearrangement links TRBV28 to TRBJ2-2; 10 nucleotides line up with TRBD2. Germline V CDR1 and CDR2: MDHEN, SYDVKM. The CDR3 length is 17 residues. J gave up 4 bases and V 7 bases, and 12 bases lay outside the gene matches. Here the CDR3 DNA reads TGTGCCAGCACCCTCCTCCTAGCGGGAGAGGGCACCGGGGAGCTGTTTTTT. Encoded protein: CASTLLLAGEGTGELFF.